The clone carrying this TCR beta chain appeared a single time. CDR1 is SGHVS and CDR2 is FQNEAQ in the germline V gene. V lost 1 base, J lost 1 base, and 13 bases lay in between. The length of the CDR3 is 16 residues. The sample is drawn from a study of control samples from healthy donors and cancer patients. TCRdb's copy holds only in-frame clones and misses some; the assay was immunoSEQ multiplex PCR. The profile shows about 410,000 clones, 80% to 95% of them singletons. The sequencing input was PBMCs. This receptor was identified in a man aged 35 to 55 with head and neck cancer. The V and J genes are TRBV7-8 and TRBJ1-2; D is unresolved. CDR3 region: CASSLGAGFFNYGYTF. The CDR3 DNA reads as TGTGCCAGCAGCTTAGGGGCAGGTTTCTTTAACTATGGCTACACCTTC.